The 31 T cell receptor beta chains in this list originate from one sample, sequenced in a study of cytomegalovirus exposure and HLA in healthy donors. PCR amplification relied on 60 Vbeta primers (plus 13 Jbeta primers). Measured with immunoSEQ multiplex PCR; TCRdb has only the in-frame clones, and not every one. This sample has 120,000 or so clones; 60% to 85% occur once, and the top ten carry about 3.4%. Sequencing used PBMCs. The source is a man aged 30-40 years in good health and CMV-seronegative.

The V call is TRBV28, the J call TRBJ2-1; tentatively, D is TRBD2 (6 bases). The V gene lost 7 bases and the J gene lost 7 bases, with 23 bases spanning the gap. Per germline, CDR1 MDHEN and CDR2 SYDVKM. The CDR3 extends over 16 amino acids. CDR3 sequence (DNA): TGTGCCAGCAACCCTAGCGCGGGCCCCAACGGGAATGAGCAGTTCTTC. It translates to CASNPSAGPNGNEQFF. The variable domain in full, with the rest retrieved from reference TRBV28 and TRBJ2-1, is DVKVTQSSRYLVKRTGEKVFLECVQDMDHENMFWYRQDPGLGLRLIYFSYDVKMKEKGDIPEGYSVSREKKERFSLILESASTNQTSMYLCASNPSAGPNGNEQFFGPGTRLTVL.

CDR3 DNA: TGTGCCAGCAGTGAAAGAACAGGGTGGGGAAACACCATATATTTT. The encoded protein is CASSERTGWGNTIYF. The rearrangement uses TRBV6-1 and TRBJ1-3, with D tentatively TRBD1 (6 bases). The CDR3 consists of 15 residues. Germline CDR1 is MNHNS and CDR2 is SASEGT. V lost 2 bases to trimming and J lost 4 bases, with 12 bases between them.

This clone was seen only once. The V and J genes are TRBV28 and TRBJ1-4, with 8 bases lining up with TRBD1. The trim removed 6 bases at V and 2 bases at J, leaving 2 bases unmatched. The CDR3 runs to 14 residues. Germline V gives CDR1 MDHEN, CDR2 SYDVKM. The chain's CDR3 is CASRTGVTNEKLFF. CDR3 in DNA: TGTGCCAGCAGGACAGGGGTGACTAATGAAAAACTGTTTTTT.

The J gene is TRBJ2-5, the V gene TRBV7-9; 10 bases match TRBD2. CDR3 length: 16 amino acids. V lost 5 bases and J lost 0; bases outside the gene matches: 6. Germline CDR1 is SEHNR and CDR2 is FQNEAQ (reference sequence). In DNA form, the CDR3 reads TGTGCCAGCAGCGTTGGACTAGCGGCGTACCAAGAGACCCAGTACTTC. It encodes CASSVGLAAYQETQYF. The whole variable domain, filled in from reference TRBV7-9 and TRBJ2-5, reads DTGVSQNPRHKITKRGQNVTFRCDPISEHNRLYWYRQTLGQGPEFLTYFQNEAQLEKSRLLSDRFSAERPKGSFSTLEIQRTEQGDSAMYLCASSVGLAAYQETQYFGPGTRLLVL.

The chain recombines TRBV2 with TRBJ2-2, with 7 bases identical to TRBD2. CDR1 and CDR2 (germline): SNHLY, FYNNEI. Trimming at V came to 5 bases and at J to 4 bases, leaving 7 bases not matched to a gene. The CDR3 covers 15 residues. DNA for the CDR3: TGTGCCAGCAGTTATCTAGCGGATCTCACCGGGGAGCTGTTTTTT. This translates into CASSYLADLTGELFF.

J is TRBJ1-4 and V is TRBV7-8; D remains ambiguous. V lost 4 bases, J lost 13 bases, and 22 bases lay in between. The V gene's germline CDR1 is SGHVS and CDR2 FQNEAQ. The CDR3 covers 15 residues. The CDR3 DNA is TGTGCCAGCAGCTCCCCGGGGTCCCTGGCGCAAATACTGTTTTTT. This translates into CASSSPGSLAQILFF. The whole variable domain, remainder taken from reference TRBV7-8 and TRBJ1-4, is GAGVSQSPRYKVAKRGQDVALRCDPISGHVSLFWYQQALGQGPEFLTYFQNEAQLDKSGLPSDRFFAERPEGSVSTLKIQRTQQEDSAVYLCASSSPGSLAQILFFGSGTQLSVL.

The chain carries TRBV6-1 and TRBJ1-2, with D tentatively TRBD1 (5 bases). Germline assignment: CDR1 MNHNS and CDR2 SASEGT. The CDR3 runs to 19 residues. Deletions cut 4 bases from V and 4 bases from J, with 28 bases between. CDR3 in amino acids: CASSGGGRDGVGLPYGYTF. CDR3 nucleotide sequence: TGTGCCAGCAGTGGGGGGGGACGGGACGGGGTAGGGTTGCCCTATGGCTACACCTTC.

This chain links TRBV28 with TRBJ2-6; 8 nucleotides line up with TRBD1. Looked up from germline, CDR1 is MDHEN and CDR2 is SYDVKM. J gave up 0 bases and V 3 bases, and 7 bases lay outside the gene matches. This CDR3 has 18 amino acids. The DNA of the CDR3 is TGTGCCAGCAGTTTTGTGGGACAGGTTAGCTCTGGGGCCAACGTCCTGACTTTC. It encodes CASSFVGQVSSGANVLTF.

Comments on this clone: At one boundary the junction diverges from the germline segment, which might be a read error. This rearrangement joins TRBV4-3 to TRBJ1-1, with TRBD1 as a possible D gene (5 bases). The CDR3 sequence is 15 residues long. Germline-derived CDR1 and CDR2 are LGHNA and YSLEER. The CDR3 DNA is TGCGCCAGCAGCCAAGATGCTCCAGGGAACACTGAAGATTTCTTT. Its protein is CASSQDAPGNTEDFF.

This clone was seen a few times. The chain recombines TRBV19 with TRBJ1-1; 9 nucleotides align to TRBD1. The junction had 6 bases not matched to a gene; V was cut back by 4 bases and J by 6 bases. The length of the CDR3 is 14 residues. Germline assignment: CDR1 LNHDA and CDR2 SQIVND (reference sequence). CDR3 sequence: CASSRRTGVSEAFF. The CDR3 region has the DNA TGTGCCAGTAGTAGAAGGACAGGGGTGTCTGAAGCTTTCTTT.

The chain couples TRBV4-3 to TRBJ1-2, with 8 bases aligning to TRBD1. The CDR3 loop spans 15 amino acids. Germline assignment: CDR1 LGHNA and CDR2 YSLEER. J was trimmed by 3 bases and V by 1 base; bases with no gene match: 4. CDR3 coding DNA: TGCGCCAGCAGCCAAGGGACAGGGACCTACTATGGCTACACCTTC. This gives the protein CASSQGTGTYYGYTF.

The chain links TRBV28 to TRBJ2-2, with TRBD1 as a possible D gene (6 bases). CDR1 and CDR2 from the germline V gene are MDHEN and SYDVKM. The length of the CDR3 is 13 residues. Trimming removed 8 bases from V and 4 bases from J, with 11 bases in between. The chain's CDR3 is CASVDSFTGELFF. As DNA, the CDR3 is TGTGCCAGCGTGGACAGTTTCACCGGGGAGCTGTTTTTT.

The chain links TRBV23-1 to TRBJ2-1; D is perhaps TRBD1 (6 bases). TRBV23-1 belongs to the ORF category, with a function that is uncertain. The CDR3 loop spans 15 amino acids. Between the trimmed V and J ends, which lost 7 bases and 8 bases, there was a span of 21 bases. DNA for the CDR3: TGCGCCAGCACCAAACTCCTACAGGGCACGGATGAGCAGTTCTTC. Its translation is CASTKLLQGTDEQFF.

The chain links TRBV10-3 to TRBJ1-5; D not resolved. The CDR3 totals 15 residues. The germline gives CDR1 ENHRY, CDR2 SYGVKD. Trimming cost V 5 bases and J 1 base, with 12 bases left between them. The CDR3: CAISLDGGSNQPQHF. DNA of the CDR3: TGTGCCATCAGTCTGGACGGAGGGAGCAATCAGCCCCAGCATTTT.

CDR3 sequence: CASSARDREGEQYF. CDR3 in DNA: TGTGCCAGCAGCGCCCGGGACAGGGAGGGCGAGCAGTACTTC. V and J are TRBV7-2 and TRBJ2-7; TRBD1 aligns across 9 bases. The length of the CDR3 is 14 residues. After removal of 5 bases from V and 6 bases from J, the junction contained 8 bases not matched to a gene. Germline V CDR1 and CDR2: SGHTA, FQGNSA.

The chain combines TRBV11-3 with TRBJ2-7; perhaps TRBD2 as D (5 bases). This CDR3 region has 15 residues. Germline V CDR1 and CDR2: SGHNT, YENEEA. V was trimmed by 5 bases and J by 0 bases, leaving 14 bases between them. Here the CDR3 reads CASSRGNEGSYEQYF. DNA for the CDR3: TGTGCCAGCAGCAGAGGGAATGAGGGCTCCTACGAGCAGTACTTC.

The rearrangement uses TRBV6-1 and TRBJ1-5, with TRBD1 matching 8 bases. The CDR3 extends over 16 amino acids. J was trimmed by 1 base and V by 4 bases; bases with no gene match: 6. Germline V gives CDR1 MNHNS, CDR2 SASEGT. The CDR3 nucleotides are TGTGCCAGCAGTGTGGAGGGACAGGTGAGCAATCAGCCCCAGCATTTT. Translation: CASSVEGQVSNQPQHF.

This chain links TRBV6-1 with TRBJ2-1; a weak D match, TRBD2 (5 bases). Germline V gene sequence: CDR1 MNHNS, CDR2 SASEGT. V lost 4 bases to trimming and J lost 0 bases, with 13 bases between them. CDR3 length equals 16 residues. CDR3 in DNA: TGTGCCAGCAGTGTCTCTAGCCCTATCTCCTACAATGAGCAGTTCTTC. This sequence encodes CASSVSSPISYNEQFF.

The CDR3 DNA follows: TGCGCCAGCAGTGAAGGAGAGGGGGGGGGTAGGATCCCTGAAAAACTGTTTTTT. Its protein is CASSEGEGGGRIPEKLFF. The J gene is TRBJ1-4, the V gene TRBV10-1, with D tentatively TRBD1 (6 bases). Trimming pared 3 bases from V and 7 bases from J, leaving 24 bases between. This CDR3 is built from 18 residues. Germline values: CDR1 WNHNN, CDR2 SYGVQD (reference sequence).

The J gene is TRBJ2-7, the V gene TRBV7-8, with 10 bases fitting TRBD1. Germline loops: CDR1 SGHVS, CDR2 FQNEAQ. The V segment lost 0 bases and the J segment 6 bases; nucleotides outside the gene matches: 5. The CDR3 contains 15 residues. The CDR3 coding sequence is TGTGCCAGCAGCTTAGCGCCGGGACAGGGGTTCGAGCAGTACTTC. Residues: CASSLAPGQGFEQYF.

For this clone: Germline and junction disagree at one end, which may indicate a read error. The chain uses TRBV25-1 and TRBJ1-5; TRBD1 matches at 9 bases. Germline CDR1 MGHDK, CDR2 SYGVNS. The CDR3 runs 14 residues. In DNA, the CDR3 is TGTGCCAGCAGTGAGGGACAGGGAAATCGGCCCCAGCATTTT. Its translation is CASSEGQGNRPQHF.

The CDR3 nucleotides are TGTGCCAGCAGTCGTACCGGGGAGCTGTTTTTT. Amino acids: CASSRTGELFF. The rearrangement joins TRBV11-2 to TRBJ2-2; D is ambiguous. In germline, CDR1 is SGHAT, CDR2 FQNNGV. Trimming shortened V by 6 bases and J by 5 bases, and 4 bases separated the two germline ends. The CDR3 consists of 11 residues.

The chain's CDR3 is CASSPRLAGGTSTDTQYF. Written as DNA, the CDR3 is TGTGCCAGCAGTCCAAGACTAGCGGGGGGGACTAGCACAGATACGCAGTATTTT. The genes are TRBV27 and TRBJ2-3; TRBD2 agrees at 14 bases. The germline V gene has CDR1 MNHEY and CDR2 SMNVEV (reference sequence). The CDR3 is made up of 18 amino acids. Trimming took 5 bases from V and 0 from J; bases not matched to a gene: 7.

The chain uses TRBV27 and TRBJ2-1; D gene ambiguous. V was clipped by 6 bases and J by 4 bases, with 13 bases between them. The V gene's germline CDR1 is MNHEY and CDR2 SMNVEV (reference sequence). CDR3 length: 14 amino acids. CDR3 nucleotides: TGTGCCAGCAGGGCCACGCCTCGATACAATGAGCAGTTCTTC. Amino acid sequence: CASRATPRYNEQFF.

This rearrangement joins TRBV9 to TRBJ2-2; the match to TRBD1 covers 8 bases. The CDR3 is 15 amino acids. CDR1 and CDR2 from the germline V gene are SGDLS and YYNGEE. The trim removed 6 bases at V and 3 bases at J, leaving 7 bases unmatched. DNA of the CDR3: TGTGCCAGCACCCCTCGGACAGGGCACACCGGGGAGCTGTTTTTT. This sequence encodes CASTPRTGHTGELFF. Complete variable domain (other parts from reference TRBV9 and TRBJ2-2): DSGVTQTPKHLITATGQRVTLRCSPRSGDLSVYWYQQSLDQGLQFLIQYYNGEERAKGNILERFSAQQFPDLHSELNLSSLELGDSALYFCASTPRTGHTGELFFGEGSRLTVL.

The chain is built from TRBV9 and TRBJ2-1; possibly TRBD2 for D (6 bases). This CDR3 has 16 residues. Germline V gene lookup returns CDR1 SGDLS and CDR2 YYNGEE. Trimming pared 0 bases from V and 5 bases from J, leaving 15 bases between. The CDR3 here is CASSVGEGLGHNEQFF. The DNA for the CDR3 is TGTGCCAGCAGCGTAGGTGAGGGACTGGGACACAATGAGCAGTTCTTC.

This clone was seen a single time. The chain carries TRBV6-1 and TRBJ2-1; 14 bases map to TRBD2. V was pared by 4 bases and J by 5 bases, with 10 bases of the junction left unmatched. Germline values: CDR1 MNHNS, CDR2 SASEGT. The CDR3 totals 18 residues. The CDR3 loop is CASSARLAGGILHNEQFF. CDR3 DNA sequence: TGTGCCAGCAGTGCCCGACTAGCGGGAGGGATTTTACACAATGAGCAGTTCTTC.

The chain employs TRBV7-2 and TRBJ1-5; TRBD1 might be the D (5 bases). This CDR3 has 14 residues. CDR1 and CDR2 (germline): SGHTA, FQGNSA. V gave up 2 bases and J gave up 7 bases, with 12 bases separating them. The CDR3 DNA reads TGTGCCAGCAGCTTAACCAGGGTAGGGCAGCCCCAGCATTTT. Protein: CASSLTRVGQPQHF.

The chain recombines TRBV30 with TRBJ2-2; 7 bases match TRBD1. J was trimmed by 8 bases and V by 5 bases; bases with no gene match: 17. Germline CDR1 reads GTSNPN; CDR2 reads SVGIG (reference sequence). The CDR3 spans 16 residues. CDR3 nucleotide sequence: TGTGCCTGGCGTACTCCCCGGGACAGCCCTAAAGGGGAGCTGTTTTTT. Translating gives CAWRTPRDSPKGELFF.

The chain combines TRBV7-9 with TRBJ1-5, with D possibly matching TRBD1 (5 bases). Between the trimmed V and J ends, which lost 8 bases and 4 bases, there was a span of 27 bases. Germline V gene data show CDR1 as SEHNR and CDR2 as FQNEAQ (reference sequence). The CDR3 spans 18 residues. The DNA of the CDR3 is TGTGCCAGCGTAGGAGGGGAAAACTCCCCTAGGAGAAATCAGCCCCAGCATTTT. It codes for CASVGGENSPRRNQPQHF.

The J gene is TRBJ2-3, the V gene TRBV15; D ambiguous. Per germline, CDR1 LNHNV and CDR2 YYDKDF (reference sequence). CDR3 length: 16 amino acids. V was trimmed by 8 bases and J by 1 base, leaving 19 bases between them. Written as DNA, the CDR3 is TGTGCCACCCGAGGTTTGGAAGCTCGTGGCACAGATACGCAGTATTTT. Protein: CATRGLEARGTDTQYF.